A selection of T cell receptor beta chains follows, all from one sample in a study of follicular helper T cells after annual influenza vaccination. Sequencing used immunoSEQ multiplex PCR; TCRdb keeps in-frame clones, though not all of them. The sample yields a few thousand clones, around 85% seen once. The sequencing here drew on CXCR5+ CD38- circulating T follicular helper cells from blood, taken on the day of influenza vaccination. These TCRs come from an adult who received the influenza vaccine. Both conserved end residues are part of each CDR3. The D gene is left open where the match is weak. The listing skips clone size in some rows; elsewhere it reads once, few, many or a size class.

clone_size	v_call	j_call	d_call	cdr3_nt	cdr3_aa
.	TRBV27	TRBJ1-6	.	TGTGCCAGCAGCCAGTGGGGGGCAAGGAATTCACCCCTCCACTTT	CASSQWGARNSPLHF
.	TRBV19	TRBJ2-1	.	TGTGCCAGTAGTATTGGCAGGGTGGGGGACAATGAGCAGTTCTTC	CASSIGRVGDNEQFF
.	TRBV20-1	TRBJ2-5	.	TGCAGTGCTAGTCTCGAGACCCAGTACTTC	CSASLETQYF
.	TRBV7-9	TRBJ1-5	.	TGTGCCAGCAGCTCGGACAGAGGGGGAGAGCCCCAGCATTTT	CASSSDRGGEPQHF
.	TRBV5-1	TRBJ1-5	TRBD1	TGCGCCAGCAGCGCCGGACAGGGCGGTCAGCCCCAGCATTTT	CASSAGQGGQPQHF
.	TRBV5-1	TRBJ1-1	.	TGCGCCAGCAGCACAGGGATGAACACTGAAGCTTTCTTT	CASSTGMNTEAFF
once	TRBV5-1	TRBJ2-2	TRBD1	TGCGCCAGCAGCCCACGACAGGGTGAAAACACCGGGGAGCTGTTTTTT	CASSPRQGENTGELFF
.	TRBV18	TRBJ1-4	.	TGTGCCAGCTCCATACCAGGGGTTGAAAAACTGTTTTTT	CASSIPGVEKLFF
once	TRBV19	TRBJ2-2	.	TGTGCCAGTAGTAGGACAACGATAACGAACACCGGGGAGCTGTTTTTT	CASSRTTITNTGELFF
once	TRBV4-1	TRBJ2-5	TRBD2	TGCGCCAGCAGCCAGAGACTAGCGGGGGGCCTATCAGAGACCCAGTACTTC	CASSQRLAGGLSETQYF
.	TRBV4-1	TRBJ2-5	TRBD2	TGCGCCAGCAGCCAAGATCTAGCGGCCCTCCAAGAGACCCAGTACTTC	CASSQDLAALQETQYF
once	TRBV6-5	TRBJ1-6	TRBD1	TGTGCCAGCAAGGGTCAGGGGGATTCACCCCTCCACTTT	CASKGQGDSPLHF
.	TRBV5-6	TRBJ1-5	TRBD1	TGTGCCAGCAGCTTATCCGGGACAGGGGGATATCAGCCCCAGCATTTT	CASSLSGTGGYQPQHF
few	TRBV2	TRBJ1-6	.	TGTGCCAGCAGAGCAGGGAGGGATAATTCACCCCTCCACTTT	CASRAGRDNSPLHF